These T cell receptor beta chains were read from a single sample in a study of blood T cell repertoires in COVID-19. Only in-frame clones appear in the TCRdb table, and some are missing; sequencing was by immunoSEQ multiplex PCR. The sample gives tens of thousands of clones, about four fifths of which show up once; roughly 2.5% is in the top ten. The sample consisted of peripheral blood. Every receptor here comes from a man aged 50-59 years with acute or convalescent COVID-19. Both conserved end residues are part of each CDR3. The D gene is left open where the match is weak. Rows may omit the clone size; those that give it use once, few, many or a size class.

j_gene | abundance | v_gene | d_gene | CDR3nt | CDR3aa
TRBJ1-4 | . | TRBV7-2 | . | TGTGCCAGCAGCTTAGTCGGGGGATCGAATGAAAAACTGTTTTTT | CASSLVGGSNEKLFF
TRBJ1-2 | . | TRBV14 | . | TGTGCCAGCAGCCAACAGGACACCTATGGCTACACCTTC | CASSQQDTYGYTF
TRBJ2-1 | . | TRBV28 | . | TGTGCCAGCCACCCTCGGGACTACAATGAGCAGTTCTTC | CASHPRDYNEQFF
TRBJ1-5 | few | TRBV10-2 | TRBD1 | TGCGCCAGCAAGAGGGACAGGGAGGACAATCAGCCCCAGCATTTT | CASKRDREDNQPQHF
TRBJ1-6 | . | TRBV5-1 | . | TGCGCCAGCAGCTTGGCCGCGAATTCACCCCTCCACTTT | CASSLAANSPLHF
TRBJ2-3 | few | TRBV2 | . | TGTGCCAGCCGGGGATCCTTCGAAGCTACGCAGTATTTT | CASRGSFEATQYF
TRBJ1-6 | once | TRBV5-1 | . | TGCGCCAGCATGGAGAGCTCCTATAATTCACCCCTCCACTTT | CASMESSYNSPLHF
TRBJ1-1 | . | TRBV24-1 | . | TGTGCCACCAGTGACCTACTGGTATCTGAAGCTTTCTTT | CATSDLLVSEAFF
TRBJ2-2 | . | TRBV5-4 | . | TGTGCCAGCAGCTTGGGGGCGGACCTAGGAGGCGGGGAGCTGTTTTTT | CASSLGADLGGGELFF
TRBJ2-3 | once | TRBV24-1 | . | TGTGCCACCAGTGATGATCCGGGACTCGGAGATACGCAGTATTTT | CATSDDPGLGDTQYF
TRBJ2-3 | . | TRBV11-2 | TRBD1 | TGTGCCAGCAGCTTAGAGGGTCGACAGGGGACAGATACGCAGTATTTT | CASSLEGRQGTDTQYF
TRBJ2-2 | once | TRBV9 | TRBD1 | TGTGCCAGCAGCCCCCCCAGGGACAGAACCACCGGGGAGCTGTTTTTT | CASSPPRDRTTGELFF
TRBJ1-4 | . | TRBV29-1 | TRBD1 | TGCAGCGTTGACACGACAGGGGCGCGGGAAAAACTGTTTTTT | CSVDTTGAREKLFF
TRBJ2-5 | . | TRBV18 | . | TGTGCCAGCTCACCACCGGTCCCGCAGGAAGGAGAGACCCAGTACTTC | CASSPPVPQEGETQYF
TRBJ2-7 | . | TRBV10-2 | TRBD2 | TGCGCCAGCAAACTAGCGGGGGGGCCCAACGAGCAGTACTTC | CASKLAGGPNEQYF
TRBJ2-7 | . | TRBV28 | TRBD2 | TGTGCCAGCAGTGGACTAGCGGGAACCTACGAGCAGTACTTC | CASSGLAGTYEQYF
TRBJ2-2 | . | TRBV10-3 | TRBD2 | TGTGCCATTATGAAAGCCCTCCCCGGGGGGAGGACAAAAACTACCGGGGAGCTGTTTTTT | CAIMKALPGGRTKTTGELFF
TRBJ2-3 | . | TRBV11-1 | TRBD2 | TGTGCCAGCAGCTTAGCGCGGGAGACAGATACGCAGTATTTT | CASSLARETDTQYF
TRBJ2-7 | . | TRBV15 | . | TGTGCCACCAGCAGAGGAATACTGACAGGATCCTACGAGCAGTACTTC | CATSRGILTGSYEQYF
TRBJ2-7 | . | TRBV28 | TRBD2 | TGTGCCAGCATTGAGCGGGAGGGCCACGAGCAGTACTTC | CASIEREGHEQYF
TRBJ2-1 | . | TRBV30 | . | TGTGCCTGGAGTGTACTGATGACACCCCTGTTCTTC | CAWSVLMTPLFF
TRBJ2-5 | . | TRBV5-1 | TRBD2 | TGCGCCAGCAGCTGGACTAGCGGCCAAGAGACCCAGTACTTC | CASSWTSGQETQYF
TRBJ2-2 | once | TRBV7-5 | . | TGTGTCAGAAGCTCACACGGGGGTTGGCGGGGAGCTGTTTTT | CVRSSHGGWRGAVF
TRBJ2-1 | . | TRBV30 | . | TGTGCCTGGACCCACTCCTACAATGAGCAGTTCTTC | CAWTHSYNEQFF
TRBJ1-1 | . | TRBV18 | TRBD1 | TGTGCCAGCTCACCTCAGGGGGGGAACACTGAAGCTTTCTTT | CASSPQGGNTEAFF
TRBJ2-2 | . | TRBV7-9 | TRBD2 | TGTGCGAATGAGCGGGAGTTCACCGGGGAGCTGTTTTTT | CANEREFTGELFF
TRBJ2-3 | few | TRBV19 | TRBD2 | TGTGCCAGTAGTATAGAGGCTAGCGGGGGCACAGATACGCAGTATTTT | CASSIEASGGTDTQYF
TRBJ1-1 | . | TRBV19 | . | TGTGCCAGTAGTATTTTTCCAGGAACGAACACTGAAGCTTTCTTT | CASSIFPGTNTEAFF
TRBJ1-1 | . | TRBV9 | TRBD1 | TGTGCCAGCAGCCTCCGGGACAGGGGGAACGCTGAAGCTTTCTTT | CASSLRDRGNAEAFF
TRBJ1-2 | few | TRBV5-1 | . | TGCGCCAGCAGCTTGGGGGCGAACTATGGCTACACCTTC | CASSLGANYGYTF
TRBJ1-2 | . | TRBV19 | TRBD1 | TGTGCCAGTAGGACAGGGGTTGGCTACACCTTC | CASRTGVGYTF
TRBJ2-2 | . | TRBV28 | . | TGTGCCAGCAGTCCTGCTGGCGGCGCGAACACCGGGGAGCTGTTTTTT | CASSPAGGANTGELFF
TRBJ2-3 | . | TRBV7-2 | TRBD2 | TGTGCCAGCAGCTTAGCGGGCGGGGGGGGCACAGATACGCAGTATTTT | CASSLAGGGGTDTQYF
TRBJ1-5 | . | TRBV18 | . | TGTGCCAGCTCACCGGGGAGGGGTCGGCCAAGCAATCAGCCCCAGCATTTT | CASSPGRGRPSNQPQHF
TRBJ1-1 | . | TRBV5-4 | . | TGTGCCAGCAGCCTCGAGCCGGACACTGAAGCTTTCTTT | CASSLEPDTEAFF
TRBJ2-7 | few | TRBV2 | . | TGTGCCAGCAGTACGGGCTCCTACGAGCAGTACTTC | CASSTGSYEQYF